These T cell receptor beta chains were read from a single sample in a study of T cell responses to AZD1222 COVID-19 vaccine. Repertoires were generated with immunoSEQ multiplex PCR, while TCRdb's copy carries only in-frame clones and drops some. This sample carries 120,000 to 150,000 clones, roughly 89% of them seen once, and the ten largest clones take around 5.5%. The sample was peripheral blood, taken on day 0 of AZD1222 vaccination. These receptors all come from an adult in good health. CDR3s include the opening cysteine and the closing phenylalanine or tryptophan. A D gene is named only where the DNA matches it firmly. A row's size may be missing; if present it is once, few, many or a size class.

CDR3 protein	CDR3 DNA	J gene	V gene	D gene	clone size
CATMKRSSVAEQYF	TGTGCCACCATGAAAAGATCGTCGGTCGCCGAGCAGTACTTC	TRBJ2-7	TRBV6-5	.	.
CASSQGPTGPYEQYF	TGCGCCAGCAGCCAAGGCCCGACAGGGCCCTACGAGCAGTACTTC	TRBJ2-7	TRBV4-3	TRBD1	.
CASWGHHEKLFF	TGTGCCAGCTGGGGACATCATGAAAAACTGTTTTTT	TRBJ1-4	TRBV12-3/TRBV12-4	.	.
CASSGSGRSETQYF	TGTGCCAGCAGTGGTAGCGGGAGGTCGGAGACCCAGTACTTC	TRBJ2-5	TRBV28	TRBD2	.
CASSAYVQQFF	TGTGCCAGCAGCGCTTACGTTCAGCAGTTCTTC	TRBJ2-1	TRBV6-2/TRBV6-3	.	once
CASSTYRGPWDGYTF	TGTGCCAGTAGTACCTACAGGGGTCCCTGGGATGGCTACACCTTC	TRBJ1-2	TRBV19	TRBD1	.
CASSDGTLPHNSPLHF	TGTGCCAGTAGTGACGGGACACTCCCCCATAATTCACCCCTCCACTTT	TRBJ1-6	TRBV19	.	.
CASRRNYGYTF	TGTGCCAGTAGGAGAAACTATGGCTACACCTTC	TRBJ1-2	TRBV19	.	.
CASSYPPGDTEAFF	TGTGCCAGCAGTTACCCACCGGGGGATACTGAAGCTTTCTTT	TRBJ1-1	TRBV5-6	.	.
CASSPGSFDQPQHF	TGTGCCAGCAGCCCGGGGAGTTTTGATCAGCCCCAGCATTTT	TRBJ1-5	TRBV6-2/TRBV6-3	.	once
CASRYGGLNQPQHF	TGTGCCAGCAGGTACGGGGGGTTAAATCAGCCCCAGCATTTT	TRBJ1-5	TRBV6-5	.	few
CASSYRTNSSGANVLTF	TGTGCCAGCAGTTACAGGACAAATTCCTCTGGGGCCAACGTCCTGACTTTC	TRBJ2-6	TRBV27	.	.
CASRSGLTYTEAFF	TGTGCCAGCAGGTCGGGGCTGACTTACACTGAAGCTTTCTTT	TRBJ1-1	TRBV28	.	.
CASKAPDRGGEKLFF	TGTGCCAGTAAAGCCCCGGACAGGGGAGGTGAAAAACTGTTTTTT	TRBJ1-4	TRBV19	TRBD1	.
CASSSPNLYGYTF	TGTGCCAGCAGCTCCCCCAACCTCTATGGCTACACCTTC	TRBJ1-2	TRBV7-9	.	.
CATSDPPDRRYEQYF	TGTGCCACCAGTGACCCCCCCGACAGGCGGTACGAGCAGTACTTC	TRBJ2-7	TRBV24-1	.	.
CASSLLGEGTEAFF	TGTGCCAGCAGTTTATTGGGTGAAGGGACTGAAGCTTTCTTT	TRBJ1-1	TRBV27	.	.
CASSMLQGAGYGYTF	TGTGCCAGCTCAATGCTACAGGGGGCCGGCTATGGCTACACCTTC	TRBJ1-2	TRBV18	TRBD1	.
CASSYRTGFYGYTF	TGTGCCAGCAGTTACAGGACAGGGTTCTATGGCTACACCTTC	TRBJ1-2	TRBV6-5	TRBD1	.
CASSYRVSYGYTF	TGTGCCAGCAGCTACAGGGTTTCATATGGCTACACCTTC	TRBJ1-2	TRBV12-3/TRBV12-4	.	.
CATSDLRGDEQFF	TGTGCCACCAGTGATTTGCGAGGTGATGAGCAGTTCTTC	TRBJ2-1	TRBV24-1	.	.
CASSLEAGNVSPLHF	TGTGCCAGCAGCTTAGAGGCAGGAAACGTTTCACCCCTCCACTTT	TRBJ1-6	TRBV7-6	.	.
CASRARGARGTEAFF	TGTGCAAGTCGCGCACGAGGGGCTCGGGGCACTGAAGCTTTCTTT	TRBJ1-1	TRBV12-2	.	.
CASSLAGLSTDTQYF	TGTGCCAGCAGTCTAGCGGGCCTTAGCACAGATACGCAGTATTTT	TRBJ2-3	TRBV11-2	TRBD2	.
CASYAPEGTEAFF	TGTGCCAGCTATGCCCCCGAGGGCACTGAAGCTTTCTTT	TRBJ1-1	TRBV7-9	.	.
CASTVRTGQETQYF	TGTGCCAGCACTGTTAGGACAGGGCAAGAGACCCAGTACTTC	TRBJ2-5	TRBV5-5	TRBD1	.
CASSLLRDSEETQYF	TGTGCCAGCAGTTTACTGCGGGACAGCGAAGAGACCCAGTACTTC	TRBJ2-5	TRBV27	.	.
CATSRDRGLAGPAYEQYF	TGTGCCACCAGCAGAGATCGTGGACTAGCGGGACCAGCCTACGAGCAGTACTTC	TRBJ2-7	TRBV15	TRBD2	.
CASSLLAGEETQYF	TGTGCCAGCAGCTTGCTGGCAGGGGAAGAGACCCAGTACTTC	TRBJ2-5	TRBV5-4	.	.
CASSLRSAGGNIGELFF	TGTGCCAGCAGCTTGAGATCGGCAGGGGGTAATATCGGGGAGCTGTTTTTT	TRBJ2-2	TRBV5-6	TRBD1	once
CASSLGSGDNEKLFF	TGTGCCAGCAGCTTAGGGAGCGGAGATAATGAAAAACTGTTTTTT	TRBJ1-4	TRBV7-2	.	.
CASSLSTSGRVSTDTQYF	TGTGCCAGCAGCTTAAGTACTAGCGGGAGAGTTAGCACAGATACGCAGTATTTT	TRBJ2-3	TRBV7-8	TRBD2	.
CASSSLGPDTQYF	TGTGCCAGCAGCTCTCTAGGTCCAGATACGCAGTATTTT	TRBJ2-3	TRBV7-2	.	once
CASSPGPSTDTQYF	TGTGCCAGCAGCCCGGGACCGAGCACAGATACGCAGTATTTT	TRBJ2-3	TRBV14	.	.
CASSEQGAGYTF	TGTGCCAGCAGCGAACAGGGTGCTGGCTACACCTTC	TRBJ1-2	TRBV12-3/TRBV12-4	.	.
CASSLATGGKGNYGYTF	TGCGCCAGCAGCTTGGCCACAGGGGGCAAGGGTAACTATGGCTACACCTTC	TRBJ1-2	TRBV5-1	TRBD1	.
CASSIAPTSGSYNEQFF	TGTGCCAGCAGCATAGCCCCTACTAGCGGGAGTTACAATGAGCAGTTCTTC	TRBJ2-1	TRBV11-3	TRBD2	.
CASSYRGPPGNTIYF	TGTGCCAGCAGCTACAGGGGGCCTCCTGGAAACACCATATATTTT	TRBJ1-3	TRBV11-3	TRBD1	.
CASRGQFHEQYF	TGTGCCAGCCGGGGACAGTTCCACGAGCAGTACTTC	TRBJ2-7	TRBV28	TRBD1	.
CASSPGLPPSSYNEQFF	TGTGCCAGCAGTCCGGGACTCCCCCCGAGCTCCTACAATGAGCAGTTCTTC	TRBJ2-1	TRBV27	.	.
CASSLGTRYGYTF	TGTGCCAGCAGCTTAGGGACCCGGTATGGCTACACCTTC	TRBJ1-2	TRBV7-2	.	.
CASSIPGLLYGYTF	TGTGCCAGTAGTATTCCCGGACTCCTCTATGGCTACACCTTC	TRBJ1-2	TRBV19	.	few
CATSRDRTGGHGYTF	TGTGCCACCAGCAGAGATAGGACGGGGGGGCATGGCTACACCTTC	TRBJ1-2	TRBV15	.	.
CASSLSHRHEAFF	TGTGCCAGCAGCTTGTCTCACAGGCACGAAGCTTTCTTT	TRBJ1-1	TRBV5-6	.	.
CASSLAGLQNTEAFF	TGTGCCAGCAGCTTGGCGGGACTGCAGAACACTGAAGCTTTCTTT	TRBJ1-1	TRBV5-4	.	.
CASSLSGTSGRNTGELFF	TGTGCCAGTAGTTTGTCCGGGACTAGCGGGAGAAACACCGGGGAGCTGTTTTTT	TRBJ2-2	TRBV19	TRBD2	.
CASSLGAGGLGQTQYF	TGTGCCAGCAGCCTGGGAGCGGGGGGGCTGGGGCAGACCCAGTACTTC	TRBJ2-5	TRBV11-1	TRBD2	.
CASSIVSVGGGGETQYF	TGTGCCAGTAGTATCGTTTCGGTTGGCGGGGGCGGCGAGACCCAGTACTTC	TRBJ2-5	TRBV19	.	.
CASGGANTDTQYF	TGTGCCAGCGGGGGAGCGAACACAGATACGCAGTATTTT	TRBJ2-3	TRBV11-2	.	.
CASSPGLAGSAGELFF	TGCGCCAGCAGCCCCGGACTAGCTGGATCGGCCGGGGAGCTGTTTTTT	TRBJ2-2	TRBV5-1	TRBD2	few
CASSGQPQHF	TGTGCCAGTAGCGGGCAGCCCCAGCATTTT	TRBJ1-5	TRBV19	.	once
CASSLGQTEAFF	TGTGCCAGCAGCCTGGGACAGACTGAAGCTTTCTTT	TRBJ1-1	TRBV5-4	TRBD1	.
CASSPNTIPETQYF	TGTGCCAGCAGTCCCAACACCATTCCAGAGACCCAGTACTTC	TRBJ2-5	TRBV6-5	.	once